This T cell receptor (beta chain) comes out of a study of blood T cell repertoires in COVID-19. Study background: Sites across the United States, Italy and Spain contributed samples from acute and convalescent COVID-19. In each case, the material was cDNA or gDNA derived from T cells, B-cell-depleted T cells, or PBMCs.

Authors' analysis steps: Amplifying reference gene primers gave estimates of nucleated cell counts. The repertoire was sequenced with immunoSEQ multiplex PCR; TCRdb's copy has only in-frame clones and lacks some. V, J and clone size derive from that table, while D and trimming were established from the DNA sequence. The sample has 150,000 to 200,000 clones, more than 60% seen once. Germline CDR1 is SGHRS and CDR2 is YFSETQ. Trimming at V came to 1 base and at J to 3 bases, leaving 7 bases not matched to a gene. This CDR3 is built from 17 residues. Material for sequencing was peripheral blood. This clonotype was sampled from an older man with acute or convalescent COVID-19. The chain is built from TRBV5-1 and TRBJ2-1, with TRBD2 matching over 10 bases. CDR3 region: CASSLKTSGNLYNEQFF. CDR3 DNA sequence: TGCGCCAGCAGCTTGAAAACTAGCGGGAATCTCTACAATGAGCAGTTCTTC.